A single sample is the source of the 9 T cell receptor beta chains below, sequenced in a study of response to subunit inactivated influenza vaccine (dated by TCRdb to the late 2010s). Library prep was done by RT-PCR. The sequencer listed for this sample is Illumina HiSeq 2500. Using fastp at Q25 and MiXCR, TCRdb reprocessed the public reads and kept productive beta chains. Each entry is one CDR3 protein sequence, shown with its most common DNA and genes. This sample lists 550,000 to 800,000 distinct CDR3 sequences; 11% to 15% were detected once. 6.5% to 8.5% of the sample comes from the top ten. Sequences were derived from PBMCs from blood, sampled around two weeks before vaccination. The receptor source for this set is a man between 45 and 60 years old who received an inactivated influenza vaccine. Donor details come from another sample of the same person, matched by shared clones.

This clonotype turned up a few times. DNA for the CDR3: TGCGCCAGCAGCTTGAGGTTGGGATTATACCAAGAGACCCAGTACTTC. Its protein is CASSLRLGLYQETQYF. The rearrangement joins TRBV5-1 to TRBJ2-5; D gene unclear. CDR1 is SGHRS, CDR2 YFSETQ, per germline. The CDR3 covers 16 residues. V was cut by 1 base and J by 0 bases, with 13 bases left in between. The entire variable domain, with the rest obtained from reference TRBV5-1 and TRBJ2-5, is as follows: KAGVTQTPRYLIKTRGQQVTLSCSPISGHRSVSWYQQTPGQGLQFLFEYFSETQRNKGNFPGRFSGRQFSNSRSEMNVSTLELGDSALYLCASSLRLGLYQETQYFGPGTRLLVL.

The chain uses TRBV6-4 and TRBJ2-1, with TRBD2 matching 7 bases. Germline CDR1 MRHNA, CDR2 SNTAGT. V was clipped by 7 bases and J by 8 bases; unmatched bases: 17. CDR3 length: 16 residues. The CDR3 nucleotides read TGTGCCAGCACCGTCTTGGGGGGGGTCGGATATCATGAGCAGTTCTTC. This sequence encodes CASTVLGGVGYHEQFF.

The genes are TRBV7-9 and TRBJ1-6, with D possibly TRBD1 on 5 matching bases. Per the germline V gene, CDR1 is SEHNR and CDR2 is FQNEAQ (reference sequence). Deletions cut 0 bases from V and 12 bases from J, with 6 bases between. This CDR3 spans 12 amino acids. CDR3 protein: CASSLAGLPLHF. The CDR3 nucleotides are TGTGCCAGCAGCTTAGCGGGGCTACCCCTCCACTTT.

This sequence joins TRBV4-2 and TRBJ2-7, with D tentatively TRBD1 (9 bases). This CDR3 comprises 19 residues. With 0 bases removed from V and 1 base from J, the gap between germline ends came to 22 bases. The germline V gene encodes CDR1 LGHNA and CDR2 YNFKEQ. In DNA, the CDR3 is TGTGCCAGCAGCCAAGATCCGGGACAGGGCCTAGCGGGTTCCTACGAGCAGTACTTC. The encoded protein is CASSQDPGQGLAGSYEQYF.

The chain combines TRBV29-1 with TRBJ2-5; D could derive from TRBD1 or TRBD2 (5 bases each). This CDR3 has 12 residues. V lost 0 bases, J lost 9 bases, and 11 bases lay in between. Germline loops: CDR1 SQVTM, CDR2 ANQGSEA. The CDR3 DNA follows: TGCAGCGTTGAAGAGGGACCCCGGGCCCAGTACTTC. Translating it yields CSVEEGPRAQYF.

This clonotype was recorded a few times. CDR3 sequence: CASRAAVNTEAFF. The CDR3 region has the DNA TGCGCCAGCAGGGCGGCGGTGAACACTGAAGCTTTCTTT. This chain connects TRBV5-1 to TRBJ1-1; D unclear. Trimming stripped 5 bases from V and 0 bases from J, with 8 bases between. There are 13 residues in the CDR3. The germline V gene encodes CDR1 SGHRS and CDR2 YFSETQ.

This clonotype was picked up a small number of times. The chain links TRBV3-1 to TRBJ2-5; D gene unclear. The CDR3 extends over 13 amino acids. Germline assignment: CDR1 LGHDT and CDR2 YNNKEL (reference sequence). V shed 4 bases and J shed 5 bases, with 11 bases lying between them. The CDR3 DNA is TGTGCCAGCAGCCCCATGGTCGGCGAGACCCAGTACTTC. Translating gives CASSPMVGETQYF.

This clonotype occurred a few times. The chain employs TRBV7-9 and TRBJ2-3; D uncertain. V lost 5 bases and J 5 bases, leaving 5 bases between the germline ends. Germline values: CDR1 SEHNR, CDR2 FQNEAQ (reference sequence). This CDR3 comprises 11 residues. The CDR3 here is CASSHQDTQYF. The CDR3 region has the DNA TGTGCCAGCAGCCATCAAGATACGCAGTATTTT.

This clonotype was detected many times. The rearrangement links TRBV20-1 to TRBJ2-1; unclear D gene. The germline V gene encodes CDR1 DFQATT and CDR2 SNEGSKA (reference sequence). The CDR3 consists of 12 residues. V lost 0 bases and J lost 10, with 10 bases in between. In DNA form, the CDR3 reads TGCAGTGCTAGAGAGTTCCCCCCCGAGCAGTTCTTC. It translates to CSAREFPPEQFF.